This TCR beta chain came from a study of T cells in localized non-small cell lung cancer. Study-wide points: As only one tumor region underwent sequencing, heterogeneity remains possible. Uninvolved adjacent lung showed peak T cell clonality, exceeding tumor.

Profiling relied on immunoSEQ multiplex PCR, and the TCRdb table lists in-frame clones only, not all of them. The sample has 50,000 to 60,000 clones; over 60% are singletons. A note on this clone: What it binds is unknown.

The CDR3 has 16 amino acids. Trimming removed 1 base from V and 5 bases from J, with 12 bases in between. The germline CDR1 and CDR2 sequences are SGHTA and FQGNSA. The source is a woman aged 35-75 years with stage II lung adenocarcinoma. Sequenced here: PBMCs, sampled before any cancer treatment. The chain joins TRBV7-2 to TRBJ1-6; D is ambiguous. In DNA form, the CDR3 reads TGTGCCAGCAGCTTAGGCTCAATTGGGAATAATTCACCCCTCCACTTT. Amino acids: CASSLGSIGNNSPLHF. Together with reference TRBV7-2 and TRBJ1-6, the CDR3 gives the full variable domain: GAGVSQSPSNKVTEKGKDVELRCDPISGHTALYWYRQSLGQGLEFLIYFQGNSAPDKSGLPSDRFSAERTGGSVSTLTIQRTQQEDSAVYLCASSLGSIGNNSPLHFGNGTRLTVT.